Here is one TCR beta chain with its context. The data stem from a study of cytomegalovirus exposure and HLA in healthy donors. Deletions cut 5 bases from V and 6 bases from J, with 11 bases between. Germline CDR1 and CDR2: MNHEY and SMNVEV (reference sequence). The CDR3 runs 13 residues. The primer mix had 60 Vbeta and 13 Jbeta primers. Profiling relied on immunoSEQ multiplex PCR, and the TCRdb table lists in-frame clones only, not all of them. The repertoire includes roughly 80,000 clones, 67% of them detected once, and about 6.9% sits in the top ten. The J gene is TRBJ1-5, the V gene TRBV27; TRBD1 is a possible D gene (5 bases). This TCR came from a woman between 45 and 60 years old in good health and CMV-seropositive. Sequenced material: PBMCs. The CDR3 is CASSIGTFQPQHF. In DNA, the CDR3 is TGTGCCAGCAGTATCGGGACTTTTCAGCCCCAGCATTTT.